One sample yielded the 27 T cell receptor beta chains listed below, sequenced in a study of CD8 T cells in ankylosing spondylitis. MiXCR was run by TCRdb on the 5' RACE reads, yielding one entry per CDR3 protein. The data hold 250,000 to 300,000 distinct CDR3 sequences, with approximately 20% observed a single time. The sample taken for sequencing was blood, either unsorted or a sorted T cell fraction (not recorded which). Every receptor here comes from a male donor with ankylosing spondylitis or in good health (not recorded which).

V and J are TRBV3-1 and TRBJ2-2, with D uncertain. The germline CDR1 and CDR2 sequences are LGHDT and YNNKEL (reference sequence). The V end was cut by 4 bases, the J end by 2 bases, with 8 bases between. This CDR3 contains 14 residues. This CDR3 is CASSPAANTGELFF. In nucleotides, the CDR3 is TGTGCCAGCAGCCCCGCGGCCAACACCGGGGAGCTGTTTTTT.

The chain employs TRBV5-1 and TRBJ2-2; 12 bases agree with TRBD2. The CDR3 runs to 17 residues. The germline V gene encodes CDR1 SGHRS and CDR2 YFSETQ. V was clipped by 3 bases and J by 4 bases; unmatched bases: 7. The CDR3 here is CASSSSSGGAFTGELFF. CDR3 in DNA: TGCGCCAGCAGCTCTTCTAGCGGGGGGGCGTTCACCGGGGAGCTGTTTTTT.

The rearrangement joins TRBV5-1 to TRBJ2-6; weak D call: TRBD1 (5 bases). The CDR3 loop spans 18 amino acids. V was clipped by 0 bases and J by 0 bases, with 13 bases between them. Germline CDR1 reads SGHRS; CDR2 reads YFSETQ. CDR3 nucleotide sequence: TGCGCCAGCAGCTTGGCTCCCAGGGCCGGCTCTGGGGCCAACGTCCTGACTTTC. Protein product: CASSLAPRAGSGANVLTF.

The chain uses TRBV7-8 and TRBJ2-2; D ambiguous. The CDR3 sequence is 16 residues long. V was clipped by 5 bases and J by 6 bases, with 19 bases between them. Looked up from germline, CDR1 is SGHVS and CDR2 is FQNEAQ. The CDR3 region is CASSPRPLIWAGELFF. The CDR3 DNA reads as TGTGCCAGCAGCCCCCGGCCACTTATTTGGGCCGGGGAGCTGTTTTTT.

CDR3 loop: CSVEDYGTASNTGELFF. CDR3 sequence (DNA): TGCAGCGTTGAAGATTATGGGACAGCCTCGAACACCGGGGAGCTGTTTTTT. The genes are TRBV29-1 and TRBJ2-2, with 7 bases matching TRBD1. This CDR3 region has 17 residues. Germline values: CDR1 SQVTM, CDR2 ANQGSEA. V lost 0 bases to trimming and J lost 0 bases; unmatched junction nucleotides: 7.

This chain uses TRBV9 with TRBJ2-2, with a tentative D call TRBD2 (6 bases). The CDR3 runs 16 residues. V gave up 3 bases and J gave up 2 bases, with 14 bases separating them. Germline V gene sequence: CDR1 SGDLS, CDR2 YYNGEE. The CDR3 DNA follows: TGTGCCAGCAGCGGAACGGGACTGATAAACACCGGGGAGCTGTTTTTT. Translation: CASSGTGLINTGELFF.

The rearrangement uses TRBV3-1 and TRBJ2-2; the match to TRBD2 covers 12 bases. Germline values: CDR1 LGHDT, CDR2 YNNKEL (reference sequence). J gave up 4 bases and V 4 bases, and 4 bases lay outside the gene matches. This CDR3 is built from 16 residues. The CDR3 here is CASSRGLAGPTGELFF. The CDR3 DNA reads TGTGCCAGCAGCCGAGGACTAGCGGGACCCACCGGGGAGCTGTTTTTT.

The chain uses TRBV5-1 and TRBJ2-3; 9 bases line up with TRBD1. The CDR3 length is 16 residues. V dropped 1 base and J dropped 3; count of bases not matched to a gene: 6. The V gene's germline CDR1 is SGHRS and CDR2 YFSETQ. CDR3 DNA: TGCGCCAGCAGCTTGCCCGGGACAGGGATTACAGATACGCAGTATTTT. Encoded protein: CASSLPGTGITDTQYF.

J is TRBJ1-4 and V is TRBV5-4; tentatively, D is TRBD1 (5 bases). The CDR3 consists of 16 residues. The ends were cut back, 4 bases at V and 0 bases at J, with 13 bases in the middle. Germline V gives CDR1 SGHNT, CDR2 YYREEE (reference sequence). DNA of the CDR3: TGTGCCAGCAGCCAACGGGCAGGGACAACTAATGAAAAACTGTTTTTT. Protein: CASSQRAGTTNEKLFF.

The chain links TRBV5-1 to TRBJ2-4; TRBD1 matches 9 bases. This CDR3 region has 18 residues. After removal of 2 bases from V and 5 bases from J, the junction contained 14 bases not matched to a gene. CDR1 is SGHRS and CDR2 is YFSETQ in the germline V gene. The DNA for the CDR3 is TGCGCCAGCAGCTTCGATCCCCACGGACAGGGGTTCGAAAACATTCAGTACTTC. This translates into CASSFDPHGQGFENIQYF.

This clonotype was detected only a few times. This rearrangement joins TRBV7-6 to TRBJ2-1; TRBD1 matches 9 bases. CDR1 SGHVS and CDR2 FNYEAQ come from the germline V gene. Trimming at V came to 4 bases and at J to 8 bases, leaving 6 bases not matched to a gene. The CDR3 spans 14 residues. DNA for the CDR3: TGTGCCAGCAGCTCCCAGCGGACAGGGGATGAGCAGTTCTTC. Protein sequence: CASSSQRTGDEQFF.

On this clonotype itself: An end of the junction differs from the germline gene, which may be a read error. The chain couples TRBV6-5 to TRBJ1-1; D unclear. This CDR3 has 14 residues. Germline values: CDR1 MNHEY, CDR2 SVGAGI. In DNA, the CDR3 is TGTGTCAGCAGTTATGTTACGAGCAACACTGAAGCTTTCTTT. It encodes CVSSYVTSNTEAFF.

The chain links TRBV20-1 to TRBJ2-5, with 8 bases lining up with TRBD1. Losses at the gene ends were 0 bases for V and 1 base for J; bases not matched to a gene: 4. The germline CDR1 and CDR2 sequences are DFQATT and SNEGSKA (reference sequence). The CDR3 runs 15 residues. The CDR3, as DNA: TGCAGTGCTAGAGATTACGGACAGGGCCAAGAGACCCAGTACTTC. It translates to CSARDYGQGQETQYF.

The chain couples TRBV5-1 to TRBJ2-3, with 10 bases aligning to TRBD1. The CDR3 sequence is 16 residues long. Germline V gene data show CDR1 as SGHRS and CDR2 as YFSETQ. V lost 3 bases, J lost 0 bases, and 4 bases stayed unmatched. CDR3 sequence (DNA): TGCGCCAGCAGCTGGGGACAGGGGCGAAGCACAGATACGCAGTATTTT. It translates to CASSWGQGRSTDTQYF.

V is TRBV28 and J is TRBJ1-6; unclear D gene. Between the trimmed V and J ends, which lost 7 bases and 3 bases, there was a span of 16 bases. The CDR3 contains 16 residues. CDR1 and CDR2 from the germline V gene are MDHEN and SYDVKM. CDR3 residues: CASTVDLPDYNSPLHF. CDR3 nucleotide sequence: TGTGCCAGCACCGTCGACCTGCCCGACTATAATTCACCCCTCCACTTT.

The genes are TRBV15 and TRBJ2-5; D gene uncertain. V dropped 0 bases and J dropped 5 bases, with 7 bases sitting between them. The CDR3 totals 13 residues. Germline V gene data show CDR1 as LNHNV and CDR2 as YYDKDF (reference sequence). The CDR3 is CATSREPRETQYF. The CDR3 DNA sequence: TGTGCCACCAGCAGAGAGCCCCGGGAGACCCAGTACTTC.

The chain links TRBV28 to TRBJ2-2; the match to TRBD2 covers 11 bases. Trimming at V came to 7 bases and at J to 6 bases, leaving 7 bases not matched to a gene. This CDR3 is 15 amino acids long. Germline lookup yields CDR1 MDHEN and CDR2 SYDVKM. CDR3 DNA sequence: TGTGCCAGCATAGACCGGACTAGCGGGCCCGGGGAGCTGTTTTTT. Translated, it gives CASIDRTSGPGELFF.

This clonotype was observed a handful of times. The chain recombines TRBV7-6 with TRBJ2-5; D might be TRBD1 (5 bases). The V gene's germline CDR1 is SGHVS and CDR2 FNYEAQ. This CDR3 is 14 amino acids long. The V end lost 2 bases, the J end lost 4 bases, and 11 bases lay between the germline ends. CDR3 DNA: TGTGCCAGCAGCTTACAGGGCAATAGAGAGACCCAGTACTTC. Residues: CASSLQGNRETQYF.

In this sample, this clonotype turned up many times. The rearrangement joins TRBV6-1 to TRBJ2-1, with 11 nucleotides matching TRBD2. The CDR3 contains 15 residues. Germline V gene lookup returns CDR1 MNHNS and CDR2 SASEGT. V shed 7 bases, J shed 9 bases, and the junction held 11 bases outside the gene matches. CDR3 loop: CASTMTSGTGGEQFF. The CDR3 nucleotides read TGTGCCAGCACAATGACTAGCGGGACAGGAGGTGAGCAGTTCTTC.

The table lists this clonotype with many counts. This chain uses TRBV20-1 with TRBJ2-3; TRBD2 agrees at 13 bases. The CDR3 runs 16 residues. The ends lost 6 bases at V and 1 base at J; junction bases unmatched: 7. Germline loops: CDR1 DFQATT, CDR2 SNEGSKA (reference sequence). The CDR3 reads CSAWGLAGSGTDTQYF. Here the CDR3 DNA reads TGCAGTGCGTGGGGACTAGCGGGATCCGGCACAGATACGCAGTATTTT.

This clonotype turned up a few times. V is TRBV6-4 and J is TRBJ1-6, with 10 bases matching TRBD1. With V trimmed by 6 bases and J by 7 bases, 3 bases remained unmatched. The CDR3 consists of 14 residues. The germline CDR1 and CDR2 sequences are MRHNA and SNTAGT. Here the CDR3 DNA reads TGTGCCAGCAGCGAGACAGGGGGCAATTCACCCCTCCACTTT. Translating gives CASSETGGNSPLHF.

This rearrangement joins TRBV29-1 to TRBJ1-1; 7 bases are a match to TRBD1. The germline V gene has CDR1 SQVTM and CDR2 ANQGSEA. The CDR3 extends over 14 amino acids. Unmatched junction bases numbered 8, after V lost 6 bases and J lost 1 base. The CDR3 spells CSVAPGTANTEAFF. CDR3 sequence (DNA): TGCAGCGTCGCACCTGGGACAGCGAACACTGAAGCTTTCTTT.

V usage is TRBV29-1 and J usage is TRBJ2-1; the match to TRBD2 covers 8 bases. J was trimmed by 4 bases and V by 3 bases; bases with no gene match: 5. CDR3 length: 14 amino acids. Germline CDR1 SQVTM, CDR2 ANQGSEA. For the CDR3, the DNA is TGCAGCGTTGACCGGGAGGGGCTGTACAATGAGCAGTTCTTC. Protein product: CSVDREGLYNEQFF.

The chain recombines TRBV7-8 with TRBJ2-4, with a weak D call TRBD2 (6 bases). V lost 2 bases and J lost 0, with 14 bases in between. From germline, CDR1 is SGHVS and CDR2 FQNEAQ. The CDR3 is made up of 17 amino acids. CDR3 nucleotides: TGTGCCAGCAGCTTACCGGATAGCGGTCTAGCCAAAAACATTCAGTACTTC. Amino acid sequence: CASSLPDSGLAKNIQYF.

The chain couples TRBV5-1 to TRBJ2-2, with TRBD1 as a possible D gene (6 bases). Looked up from germline, CDR1 is SGHRS and CDR2 is YFSETQ. The CDR3 runs 15 residues. The V and J ends lost 0 bases and 6 bases respectively, with 12 bases between them. CDR3 residues: CASSLETGGSGELFF. DNA for the CDR3: TGCGCCAGCAGCTTGGAGACAGGTGGTTCCGGGGAGCTGTTTTTT.

This rearrangement joins TRBV29-1 to TRBJ2-1; no definite D call. The CDR3 has 12 amino acids. Per the germline V gene, CDR1 is SQVTM and CDR2 is ANQGSEA. V was clipped by 1 base and J by 10 bases, with 11 bases between them. CDR3 amino acids: CSVEVLTREQFF. In DNA form, the CDR3 reads TGCAGCGTTGAAGTACTAACGCGGGAGCAGTTCTTC.

This rearrangement joins TRBV5-1 to TRBJ2-2, with a weak D call TRBD2 (5 bases). This CDR3 comprises 16 residues. Germline V gene lookup returns CDR1 SGHRS and CDR2 YFSETQ. Trimming shortened V by 0 bases and J by 4 bases, and 13 bases separated the two germline ends. The CDR3 reads CASSLVADLGTGELFF. The DNA of the CDR3 is TGCGCCAGCAGCTTGGTGGCGGACTTGGGCACCGGGGAGCTGTTTTTT.